What follows are 31 T cell receptor beta chains derived from one specimen sequenced in a study of cytomegalovirus exposure and HLA in healthy donors. Use of 60 Vbeta and 13 Jbeta primers characterized the PCR. Assay used: immunoSEQ multiplex PCR; TCRdb lists only in-frame clones, some missing. The repertoire holds 110,000 to 150,000 clones, with around four fifths as singletons. The source material was PBMCs. These receptors all stem from a male donor in good health and CMV-seronegative.

The chain has TRBV11-2 and TRBJ2-7; 8 bases map to TRBD1. Germline values: CDR1 SGHAT, CDR2 FQNNGV. With V trimmed by 1 base and J by 2 bases, 7 bases remained unmatched. There are 16 residues in the CDR3. CDR3 DNA sequence: TGTGCCAGCAGCTTAGGCCCGCAGGGGGCTCCCTACGAGCAGTACTTC. Translation gives CASSLGPQGAPYEQYF.

V is TRBV9 and J is TRBJ2-3; D not resolved. CDR1 is SGDLS and CDR2 is YYNGEE in the germline V gene. Trimming removed 10 bases at V and 2 bases at J, with 14 bases between. The CDR3 runs to 13 residues. This CDR3 is CASRRGPTDTQYF. The CDR3 DNA reads TGTGCCTCCCGGAGAGGTCCCACAGATACGCAGTATTTT.

Points on this clone: The junction shows a germline mismatch at one end, possibly a read error. V is TRBV6-1 and J is TRBJ1-2; 7 bases align to TRBD1. The germline V gene encodes CDR1 MNHNS and CDR2 SASEGT. This CDR3 spans 15 amino acids. CDR3 sequence: CASRELRRGRYGYTF. The CDR3 nucleotides read TGTGCCAGCCGTGAACTACGGAGGGGGCGATATGGTTACACCTTC.

The chain carries TRBV29-1 and TRBJ2-7; tentatively, D is TRBD1 (7 bases). V lost 0 bases and J lost 6, with 9 bases in between. The CDR3 contains 12 residues. In germline, CDR1 is SQVTM, CDR2 ANQGSEA. CDR3 protein: CSVEDQGGEQYF. The CDR3, as DNA: TGCAGCGTTGAAGATCAGGGGGGCGAGCAGTACTTC.

This sequence joins TRBV4-1 and TRBJ2-2, with a tentative D call TRBD1 (6 bases). The CDR3 contains 13 residues. CDR1 is MGHRA and CDR2 is YSYEKL in the germline V gene. V lost 8 bases and J 7 bases, leaving 14 bases between the germline ends. The CDR3 bases are TGCGCCAGCTCAGCGGTAGGGGGCGGGGAGCTGTTTTTT. This sequence encodes CASSAVGGGELFF.

The CDR3 here is CASRGGQGSPDTQYF. In nucleotides, the CDR3 is TGTGCCAGCAGGGGGGGACAGGGGAGCCCAGATACGCAGTATTTT. V and J are TRBV28 and TRBJ2-3, with 10 nucleotides matching TRBD1. This CDR3 has 15 residues. CDR1 is MDHEN and CDR2 is SYDVKM in the germline V gene. Trimming took 6 bases from V and 4 from J; bases not matched to a gene: 7.

This chain joins TRBV6-5 and TRBJ2-5; 9 nucleotides match TRBD1. Germline loops: CDR1 MNHEY, CDR2 SVGAGI. There are 14 residues in the CDR3. The J segment lost 5 bases and the V segment lost 7 bases, leaving 8 bases of the junction unmatched. CDR3 in amino acids: CASIRRTGDETQYF. The CDR3 DNA reads as TGTGCCAGCATCCGCAGGACAGGGGATGAGACCCAGTACTTC.

V gene TRBV13 combines with J gene TRBJ2-3; D is undetermined. V was cut by 7 bases and J by 0 bases, with 14 bases left in between. Germline CDR1 is PRHDT and CDR2 is FYEKMQ (reference sequence). The CDR3 sequence is 15 residues long. The CDR3 reads CASTPPFTSTDTQYF. The CDR3 bases are TGTGCCAGCACCCCTCCATTCACTAGCACAGATACGCAGTATTTT.

The J gene is TRBJ1-1, the V gene TRBV5-1; D may be TRBD1 (6 bases). V was cut by 3 bases and J by 6 bases, with 18 bases left in between. Germline assignment: CDR1 SGHRS and CDR2 YFSETQ. This CDR3 comprises 15 residues. The CDR3 spells CASSSKGGTKPEAFF. The CDR3 bases are TGCGCCAGCAGCTCTAAAGGGGGTACAAAACCTGAAGCTTTCTTT.

This chain's CDR3 is CASSRTGTGETQYF. The DNA for the CDR3 is TGTGCCAGCTCCAGGACAGGTACGGGGGAGACCCAGTACTTC. This rearrangement joins TRBV18 to TRBJ2-5, with TRBD1 identical over 7 bases. CDR1 is KGHSH, CDR2 LQKENI, per germline. This CDR3 is built from 14 residues. Trimming took 6 bases from V and 5 from J; bases not matched to a gene: 9.

This clone was counted a single time. The gene calls are TRBV7-9 and TRBJ2-7; 8 bases fit TRBD1. The CDR3 is 14 amino acids. Looked up from germline, CDR1 is SEHNR and CDR2 is FQNEAQ (reference sequence). Losses at the gene ends were 5 bases for V and 0 bases for J; bases not matched to a gene: 3. This CDR3 reads CASSPGTGSYEQYF. The CDR3 bases are TGTGCCAGCAGCCCCGGGACAGGCTCCTACGAGCAGTACTTC.

The chain combines TRBV13 with TRBJ2-7; 7 nucleotides line up with TRBD1. Germline V gene data show CDR1 as PRHDT and CDR2 as FYEKMQ (reference sequence). Germline trimming cut 0 bases from V and 3 bases from J; bases unmatched to any gene: 2. CDR3 size: 14 residues. CDR3 DNA sequence: TGTGCCAGCAGCTTAGGTGCAGGGGGCTACGAGCAGTACTTC. It yields the protein CASSLGAGGYEQYF.

The gene calls are TRBV9 and TRBJ1-3; D is unclear. V lost 0 bases and J 4 bases, leaving 5 bases between the germline ends. In germline, CDR1 is SGDLS, CDR2 YYNGEE. This CDR3 is built from 13 residues. This chain's CDR3 is CASSVGEGNTIYF. The DNA for the CDR3 is TGTGCCAGCAGCGTAGGGGAGGGAAACACCATATATTTT. Full variable domain (missing parts from reference TRBV9 and TRBJ1-3): DSGVTQTPKHLITATGQRVTLRCSPRSGDLSVYWYQQSLDQGLQFLIQYYNGEERAKGNILERFSAQQFPDLHSELNLSSLELGDSALYFCASSVGEGNTIYFGEGSWLTVV.

This chain joins TRBV4-3 and TRBJ1-2; 9 bases fit TRBD1. CDR1 is LGHNA and CDR2 is YSLEER in the germline V gene. The V gene end was trimmed by 0 bases and the J gene end by 7 bases; junction bases not matched to a gene: 6. The CDR3 is made up of 15 amino acids. The CDR3 loop reads CASSQDLGDRVGYTF. CDR3 DNA sequence: TGCGCCAGCAGCCAAGATCTTGGGGACAGGGTTGGCTACACCTTC.

The chain is built from TRBV28 and TRBJ1-5; weak D call: TRBD1 (6 bases). This CDR3 has 15 amino acids. Trimming stripped 6 bases from V and 0 bases from J, with 12 bases between. Germline CDR1 and CDR2: MDHEN and SYDVKM. CDR3 in DNA: TGTGCCAGCAGACCCCCAGGGGTTAGCAATCAGCCCCAGCATTTT. Translated: CASRPPGVSNQPQHF.

This chain uses TRBV28 with TRBJ1-1, with 8 bases identical to TRBD1. Unmatched junction bases numbered 4, after V lost 3 bases and J lost 4 bases. In germline, CDR1 is MDHEN, CDR2 SYDVKM. The CDR3 loop spans 14 amino acids. CDR3 sequence reads: CASSLSGGGTEAFF. The CDR3 DNA reads as TGTGCCAGCAGTTTGTCAGGGGGCGGCACTGAAGCTTTCTTT.

The chain links TRBV6-1 to TRBJ2-7; 8 bases match TRBD2. The germline V gene encodes CDR1 MNHNS and CDR2 SASEGT. V trimming: 10 bases; J trimming: 2 bases; junction bases outside the gene matches: 7. The CDR3 runs 13 residues. CDR3 protein: CATLLAAAYEQYF. DNA for the CDR3: TGTGCCACTCTACTAGCGGCAGCCTACGAGCAGTACTTC.

The rearrangement links TRBV4-1 to TRBJ2-1; 12 nucleotides align to TRBD2. Germline CDR1 MGHRA, CDR2 YSYEKL. This CDR3 contains 15 residues. The ends lost 4 bases at V and 9 bases at J; junction bases unmatched: 7. The CDR3 region is CASSLPSGRASEQFF. CDR3 bases: TGCGCCAGCAGCCTTCCTAGCGGGAGGGCCTCTGAGCAGTTCTTC.

The chain combines TRBV9 with TRBJ2-1; 10 bases agree with TRBD1. The CDR3 runs 14 residues. Germline V gene data show CDR1 as SGDLS and CDR2 as YYNGEE. The V gene end was trimmed by 0 bases and the J gene end by 14 bases; junction bases not matched to a gene: 8. The CDR3 loop reads CASSVGLEGQGKFF. As DNA, the CDR3 is TGTGCCAGCAGCGTAGGCCTGGAGGGACAGGGGAAGTTCTTC.

This clone was seen only once. V and J are TRBV29-1 and TRBJ2-5; weak D call: TRBD1 (6 bases). The J call is doubtful: the DNA matches TRBJ2-7 better. Germline lookup yields CDR1 SQVTM and CDR2 ANQGSEA. This CDR3 contains 13 residues. CDR3 in amino acids: CSARGQNSYEQYF. In DNA form, the CDR3 reads TGCAGCGCCCGCGGACAGAACTCCTACGAGCAGTACTTC.

V and J are TRBV11-2 and TRBJ2-5, with D possibly being TRBD1 (6 bases). The germline V gene encodes CDR1 SGHAT and CDR2 FQNNGV. The ends were cut back, 4 bases at V and 2 bases at J, with 8 bases in the middle. This CDR3 is built from 13 residues. CDR3 loop: CASSSGQQETQYF. DNA for the CDR3: TGTGCCAGCAGCTCCGGACAGCAAGAGACCCAGTACTTC.

The chain combines TRBV4-2 with TRBJ2-7; 8 bases align to TRBD2. This CDR3 has 16 amino acids. CDR1 is LGHNA, CDR2 YNFKEQ, per germline. The junction had 9 bases not matched to a gene; V was cut back by 2 bases and J by 3 bases. The CDR3 region has the DNA TGTGCCAGCAGCCAACCCTCTAGCGGGTCTGTCTACGAGCAGTACTTC. Its protein product is CASSQPSSGSVYEQYF.

The J gene is TRBJ2-1, the V gene TRBV2, with 10 bases identical to TRBD1. Unmatched junction bases numbered 8, after V lost 6 bases and J lost 6 bases. The germline V gene has CDR1 SNHLY and CDR2 FYNNEI. The CDR3 covers 15 residues. This chain's CDR3 is CASRIGTGVGNEQFF. The CDR3 nucleotides are TGTGCCAGCAGAATTGGGACAGGGGTGGGCAATGAGCAGTTCTTC. The full variable domain, completed using reference TRBV2 and TRBJ2-1, is EPEVTQTPSHQVTQMGQEVILRCVPISNHLYFYWYRQILGQKVEFLVSFYNNEISEKSEIFDDQFSVERPDGSNFTLKIRSTKLEDSAMYFCASRIGTGVGNEQFFGPGTRLTVL.

This clone was recorded once. The rearrangement links TRBV19 to TRBJ2-1, with TRBD2 matching 7 bases. The length of the CDR3 is 16 residues. The V gene end was trimmed by 5 bases and the J gene end by 3 bases; junction bases not matched to a gene: 10. Germline V gene data show CDR1 as LNHDA and CDR2 as SQIVND (reference sequence). The CDR3 reads CASSALLATNYNEQFF. The DNA of the CDR3 is TGTGCCAGTAGTGCCCTACTAGCGACAAACTACAATGAGCAGTTCTTC.

The V gene is TRBV18, the J gene TRBJ2-1; 11 bases are shared with TRBD2. The CDR3 spans 17 residues. CDR1 is KGHSH, CDR2 LQKENI, per germline. V was pared by 6 bases and J by 7 bases, with 14 bases of the junction left unmatched. This CDR3 reads CASSPTPGTSGKNEQFF. The DNA of the CDR3 is TGTGCCAGCTCGCCCACCCCGGGGACTAGCGGCAAGAATGAGCAGTTCTTC.

Worth noting for this clone: An end of the junction differs from the germline gene, which may be a read error. Here the CDR3 DNA reads TGTACCAGCAGAAACTACCGGGACAGGGGTGCCGAGCAGTACTTC. Translation: CTSRNYRDRGAEQYF. This rearrangement joins TRBV11-2 to TRBJ2-5, with TRBD1 identical over 10 bases. The end of the DNA is better explained by TRBJ2-7, so the J call may be wrong. Germline V gives CDR1 SGHAT, CDR2 FQNNGV. The CDR3 loop spans 15 amino acids.

The chain is built from TRBV7-6 and TRBJ2-3, with 8 bases lining up with TRBD2. The CDR3 loop spans 16 amino acids. Germline V CDR1 and CDR2: SGHVS, FNYEAQ. The V gene end was trimmed by 1 base and the J gene end by 4 bases; junction bases not matched to a gene: 7. CDR3 residues: CASSLVSGTRSDTQYF. For the CDR3, the DNA is TGTGCCAGCAGCTTAGTCTCCGGGACTAGATCAGATACGCAGTATTTT.

The chain combines TRBV5-4 with TRBJ2-5; no clear D gene. The CDR3 is 15 amino acids. V lost 3 bases to trimming and J lost 4 bases, with 16 bases between them. Germline CDR1 reads SGHNT; CDR2 reads YYREEE (reference sequence). The CDR3 region is CASSSRTVRGETQYF. DNA for the CDR3: TGTGCCAGCAGCTCAAGAACGGTGAGAGGAGAGACCCAGTACTTC. The full variable domain, with the rest looked up from reference TRBV5-4 and TRBJ2-5, is ETGVTQSPTHLIKTRGQQVTLRCSSQSGHNTVSWYQQALGQGPQFIFQYYREEENGRGNFPPRFSGLQFPNYSSELNVNALELDDSALYLCASSSRTVRGETQYFGPGTRLLVL.

The chain is built from TRBV7-9 and TRBJ2-7; TRBD2 aligns across 7 bases. Germline V gene sequence: CDR1 SEHNR, CDR2 FQNEAQ (reference sequence). This CDR3 has 14 residues. Trimming removed 3 bases from V and 0 bases from J; junction bases left unmatched: 2. The CDR3: CASSLGGISYEQYF. CDR3 DNA sequence: TGTGCCAGCAGCTTGGGGGGGATCTCCTACGAGCAGTACTTC.

This clone was detected only a few times. V gene TRBV10-3 combines with J gene TRBJ2-3, with D perhaps matching TRBD2 (5 bases). The CDR3 has 14 residues. V gave up 3 bases and J gave up 0 bases, with 7 bases separating them. CDR1 is ENHRY and CDR2 is SYGVKD in the germline V gene. CDR3 coding DNA: TGTGCCATCAGTGACAGCGGTAGCACAGATACGCAGTATTTT. Protein: CAISDSGSTDTQYF.

V usage is TRBV7-9 and J usage is TRBJ1-2, with TRBD1 matching over 9 bases. The CDR3 is 13 amino acids. Germline V CDR1 and CDR2: SEHNR, FQNEAQ (reference sequence). The junction had 3 bases not matched to a gene; V was cut back by 5 bases and J by 5 bases. DNA of the CDR3: TGTGCCAGCAGCCCACAGGGGGCTTATGGCTACACCTTC. This codes for CASSPQGAYGYTF.